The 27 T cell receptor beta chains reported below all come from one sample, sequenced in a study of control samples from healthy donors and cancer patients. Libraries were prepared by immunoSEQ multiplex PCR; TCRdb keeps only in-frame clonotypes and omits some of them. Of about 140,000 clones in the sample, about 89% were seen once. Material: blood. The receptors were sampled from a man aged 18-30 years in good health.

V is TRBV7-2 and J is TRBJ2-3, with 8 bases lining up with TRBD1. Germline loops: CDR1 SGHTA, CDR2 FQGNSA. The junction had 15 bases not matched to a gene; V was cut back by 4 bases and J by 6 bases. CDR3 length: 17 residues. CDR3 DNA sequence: TGTGCCAGCAGCTCCCGCCCTACAGGGGGTAGTGGGGATACGCAGTATTTT. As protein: CASSSRPTGGSGDTQYF.

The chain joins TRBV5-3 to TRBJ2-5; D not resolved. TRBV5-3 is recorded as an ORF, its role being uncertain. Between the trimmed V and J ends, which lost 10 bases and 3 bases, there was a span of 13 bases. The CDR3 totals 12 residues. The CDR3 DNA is TGTGCCGCCCCTTGGGTGGAAGAGACCCAGTACTTC. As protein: CAAPWVEETQYF.

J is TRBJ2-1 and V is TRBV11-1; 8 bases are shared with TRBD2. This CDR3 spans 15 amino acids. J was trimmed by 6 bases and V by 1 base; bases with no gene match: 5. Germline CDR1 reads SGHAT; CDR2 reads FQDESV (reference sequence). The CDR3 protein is CASSLDRGGFNEQFF. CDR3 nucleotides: TGTGCCAGCAGCTTAGACCGGGGGGGCTTCAATGAGCAGTTCTTC.

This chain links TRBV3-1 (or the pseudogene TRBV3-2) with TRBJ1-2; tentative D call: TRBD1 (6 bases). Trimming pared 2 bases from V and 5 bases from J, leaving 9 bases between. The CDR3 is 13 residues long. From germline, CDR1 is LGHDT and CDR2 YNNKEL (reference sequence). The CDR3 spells CASSQTGRYGYTF. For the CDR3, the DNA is TGTGCCAGCAGCCAAACAGGGCGGTATGGCTACACCTTC.

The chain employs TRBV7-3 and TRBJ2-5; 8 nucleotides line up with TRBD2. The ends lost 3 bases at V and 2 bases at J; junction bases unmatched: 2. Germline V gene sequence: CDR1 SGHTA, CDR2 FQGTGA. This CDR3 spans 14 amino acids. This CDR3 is CASSFSGAQETQYF. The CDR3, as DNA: TGTGCCAGCAGCTTTAGCGGGGCACAAGAGACCCAGTACTTC.

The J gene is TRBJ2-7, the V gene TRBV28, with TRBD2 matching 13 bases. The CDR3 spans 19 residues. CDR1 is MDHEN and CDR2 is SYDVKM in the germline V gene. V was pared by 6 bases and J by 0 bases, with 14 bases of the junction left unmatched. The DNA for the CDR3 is TGTGCCAGCAGCCCATTGGGACTAGCGGGGTCAAAGACCTCCTACGAGCAGTACTTC. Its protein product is CASSPLGLAGSKTSYEQYF.

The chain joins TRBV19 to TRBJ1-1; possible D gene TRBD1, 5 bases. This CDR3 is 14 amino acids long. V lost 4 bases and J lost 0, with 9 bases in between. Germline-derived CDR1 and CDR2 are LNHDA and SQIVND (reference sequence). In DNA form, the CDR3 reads TGTGCCAGTAGTACCACAGGTTTGAACACTGAAGCTTTCTTT. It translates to CASSTTGLNTEAFF. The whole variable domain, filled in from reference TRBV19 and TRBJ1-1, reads DGGITQSPKYLFRKEGQNVTLSCEQNLNHDAMYWYRQDPGQGLRLIYYSQIVNDFQKGDIAEGYSVSREKKESFPLTVTSAQKNPTAFYLCASSTTGLNTEAFFGQGTRLTVV.

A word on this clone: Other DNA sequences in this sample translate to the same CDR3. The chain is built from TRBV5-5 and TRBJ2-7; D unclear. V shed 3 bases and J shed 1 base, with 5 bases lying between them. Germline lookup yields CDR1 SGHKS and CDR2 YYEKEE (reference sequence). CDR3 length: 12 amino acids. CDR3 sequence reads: CASSSASYEQYF. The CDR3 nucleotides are TGTGCCAGCAGCTCGGCATCCTACGAGCAGTACTTC.

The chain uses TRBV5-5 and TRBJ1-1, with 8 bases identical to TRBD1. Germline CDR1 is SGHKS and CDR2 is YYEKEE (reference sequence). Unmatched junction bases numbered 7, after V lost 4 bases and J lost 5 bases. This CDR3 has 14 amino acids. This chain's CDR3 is CASSPRQGRTEAFF. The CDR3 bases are TGTGCCAGCAGCCCCCGACAGGGGAGGACTGAAGCTTTCTTT.

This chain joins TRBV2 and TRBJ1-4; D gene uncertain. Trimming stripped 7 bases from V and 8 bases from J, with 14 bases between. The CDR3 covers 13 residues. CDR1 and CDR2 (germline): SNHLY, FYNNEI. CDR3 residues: CASTTEVWEKLFF. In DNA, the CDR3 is TGTGCCAGCACCACAGAGGTTTGGGAAAAACTGTTTTTT.

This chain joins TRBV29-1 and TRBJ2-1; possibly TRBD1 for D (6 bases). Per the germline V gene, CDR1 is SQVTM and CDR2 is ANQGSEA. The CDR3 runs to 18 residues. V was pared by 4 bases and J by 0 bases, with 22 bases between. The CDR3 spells CSVGNSPGVPSSYNEQFF. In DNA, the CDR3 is TGCAGCGTTGGCAATTCCCCAGGGGTCCCAAGCTCCTACAATGAGCAGTTCTTC.

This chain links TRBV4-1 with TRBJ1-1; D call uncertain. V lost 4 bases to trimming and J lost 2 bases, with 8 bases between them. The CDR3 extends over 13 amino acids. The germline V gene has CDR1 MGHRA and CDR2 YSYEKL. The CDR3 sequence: CASSRTANTEAFF. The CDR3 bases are TGCGCCAGCAGCCGGACTGCAAACACTGAAGCTTTCTTT.

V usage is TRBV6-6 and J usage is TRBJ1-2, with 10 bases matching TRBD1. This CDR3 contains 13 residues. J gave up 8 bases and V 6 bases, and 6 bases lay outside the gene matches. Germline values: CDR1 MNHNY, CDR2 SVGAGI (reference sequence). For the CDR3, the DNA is TGTGCCAGCAGCGACAGGGGGCCGAAGGGCTACACCTTC. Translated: CASSDRGPKGYTF.

CDR3 in amino acids: CASSPGQGDIQYF. The CDR3 DNA reads TGTGCCAGCAGTCCGGGACAGGGGGACATTCAGTACTTC. This chain uses TRBV27 with TRBJ2-4; TRBD1 agrees at 11 bases. V lost 5 bases and J lost 8; bases outside the gene matches: 2. Looked up from germline, CDR1 is MNHEY and CDR2 is SMNVEV (reference sequence). CDR3 length: 13 residues.

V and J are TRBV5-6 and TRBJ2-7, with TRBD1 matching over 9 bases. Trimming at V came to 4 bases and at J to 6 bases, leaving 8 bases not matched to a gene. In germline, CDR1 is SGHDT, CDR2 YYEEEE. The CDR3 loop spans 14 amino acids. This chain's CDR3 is CASSPGTGYSEQYF. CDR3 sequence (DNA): TGTGCCAGCAGCCCCGGGACAGGGTACAGCGAGCAGTACTTC. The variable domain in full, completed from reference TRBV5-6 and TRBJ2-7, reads DAGVTQSPTHLIKTRGQQVTLRCSPKSGHDTVSWYQQALGQGPQFIFQYYEEEERQRGNFPDRFSGHQFPNYSSELNVNALLLGDSALYLCASSPGTGYSEQYFGPGTRLTVT.

CDR3 amino acids: CAWSPNRYEQYF. In DNA form, the CDR3 reads TGTGCCTGGTCTCCCAACCGATACGAGCAGTACTTC. The V and J genes are TRBV30 and TRBJ2-7; D remains ambiguous. Per the germline V gene, CDR1 is GTSNPN and CDR2 is SVGIG (reference sequence). The CDR3 contains 12 residues. Between the trimmed V and J ends, which lost 5 bases and 4 bases, there was a span of 12 bases.

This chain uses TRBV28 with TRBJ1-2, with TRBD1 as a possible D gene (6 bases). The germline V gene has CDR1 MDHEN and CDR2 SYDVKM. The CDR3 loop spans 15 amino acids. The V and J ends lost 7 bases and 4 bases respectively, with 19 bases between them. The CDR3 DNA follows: TGTGCCAGCACCCAAGAATCGACAGGAGTCTATGGCTACACCTTC. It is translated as CASTQESTGVYGYTF.

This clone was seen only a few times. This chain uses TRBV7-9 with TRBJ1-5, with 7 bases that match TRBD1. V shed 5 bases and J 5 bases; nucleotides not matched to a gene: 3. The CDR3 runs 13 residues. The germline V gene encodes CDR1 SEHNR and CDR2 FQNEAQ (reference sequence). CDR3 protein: CASSGDSYQPQHF. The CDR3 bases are TGTGCCAGCAGCGGGGACAGTTATCAGCCCCAGCATTTT. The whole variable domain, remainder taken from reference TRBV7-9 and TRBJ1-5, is DTGVSQNPRHKITKRGQNVTFRCDPISEHNRLYWYRQTLGQGPEFLTYFQNEAQLEKSRLLSDRFSAERPKGSFSTLEIQRTEQGDSAMYLCASSGDSYQPQHFGDGTRLSIL.

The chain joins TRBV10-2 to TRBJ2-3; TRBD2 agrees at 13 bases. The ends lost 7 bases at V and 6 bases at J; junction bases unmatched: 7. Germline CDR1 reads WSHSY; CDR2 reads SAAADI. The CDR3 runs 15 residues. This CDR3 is CASTPGLAGLDTQYF. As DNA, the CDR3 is TGCGCCAGCACCCCGGGACTAGCGGGGTTGGATACGCAGTATTTT.

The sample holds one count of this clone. CDR3 residues: CASSGGTDYTGELFF. In DNA, the CDR3 is TGTGCCAGCAGCGGAGGGACGGATTACACCGGGGAGCTGTTTTTT. The rearrangement joins TRBV4-2 to TRBJ2-2; a weak D match, TRBD2 (6 bases). Looked up from germline, CDR1 is LGHNA and CDR2 is YNFKEQ. Trimming removed 5 bases from V and 3 bases from J, with 13 bases in between. There are 15 residues in the CDR3.

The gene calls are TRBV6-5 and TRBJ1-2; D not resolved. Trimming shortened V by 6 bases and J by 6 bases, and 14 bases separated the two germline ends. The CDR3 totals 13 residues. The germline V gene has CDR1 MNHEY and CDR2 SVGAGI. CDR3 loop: CASSRSEEHGYTF. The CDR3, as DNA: TGTGCCAGCAGCCGCTCAGAAGAGCATGGCTACACCTTC.

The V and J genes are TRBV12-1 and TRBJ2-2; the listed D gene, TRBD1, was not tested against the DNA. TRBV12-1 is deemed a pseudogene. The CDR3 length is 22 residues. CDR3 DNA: TGTGCCAGCAGCCTAACCCGACAGGGGACTTCTTCAACTCCCTTGAACACCGGGGAGCTGTTTTTT. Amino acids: CASSLTRQGTSSTPLNTGELFF.

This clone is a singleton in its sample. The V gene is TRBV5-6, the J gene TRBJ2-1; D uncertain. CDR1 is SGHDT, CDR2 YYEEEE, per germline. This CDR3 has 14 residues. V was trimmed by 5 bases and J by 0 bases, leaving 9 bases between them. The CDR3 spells CASSYVSSYNEQFF. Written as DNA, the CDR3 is TGTGCCAGCAGTTACGTCAGCTCCTACAATGAGCAGTTCTTC.

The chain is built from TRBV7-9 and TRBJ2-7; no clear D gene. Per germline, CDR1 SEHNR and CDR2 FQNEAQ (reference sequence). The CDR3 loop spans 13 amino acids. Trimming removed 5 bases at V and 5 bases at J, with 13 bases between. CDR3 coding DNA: TGTGCCAGCAGCCCGAAAGGGCCCCACGAGCAGTACTTC. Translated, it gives CASSPKGPHEQYF. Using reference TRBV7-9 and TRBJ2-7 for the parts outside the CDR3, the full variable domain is DTGVSQNPRHKITKRGQNVTFRCDPISEHNRLYWYRQTLGQGPEFLTYFQNEAQLEKSRLLSDRFSAERPKGSFSTLEIQRTEQGDSAMYLCASSPKGPHEQYFGPGTRLTVT.

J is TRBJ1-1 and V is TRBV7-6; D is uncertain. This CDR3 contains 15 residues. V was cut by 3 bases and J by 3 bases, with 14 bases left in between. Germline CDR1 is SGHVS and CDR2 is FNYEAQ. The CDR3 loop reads CASSFSRGRDTEAFF. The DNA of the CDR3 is TGTGCCAGCAGCTTTTCTCGTGGGAGGGACACTGAAGCTTTCTTT. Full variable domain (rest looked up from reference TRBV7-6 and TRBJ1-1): GAGVSQSPRYKVTKRGQDVALRCDPISGHVSLYWYRQALGQGPEFLTYFNYEAQQDKSGLPNDRFSAERPEGSISTLTIQRTEQRDSAMYRCASSFSRGRDTEAFFGQGTRLTVV.

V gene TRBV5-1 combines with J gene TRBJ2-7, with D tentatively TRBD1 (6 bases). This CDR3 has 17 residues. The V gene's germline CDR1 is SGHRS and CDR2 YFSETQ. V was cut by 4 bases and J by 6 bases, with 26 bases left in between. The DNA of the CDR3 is TGCGCCAGCAGCCCATACGCCCTTACAGGGTTTGGGGCCGAGCAGTACTTC. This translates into CASSPYALTGFGAEQYF.

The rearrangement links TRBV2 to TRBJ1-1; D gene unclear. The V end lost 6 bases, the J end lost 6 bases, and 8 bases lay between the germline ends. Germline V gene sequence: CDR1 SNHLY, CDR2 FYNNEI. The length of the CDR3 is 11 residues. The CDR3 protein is CASSRESEAFF. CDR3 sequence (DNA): TGTGCCAGCAGCCGAGAGTCTGAAGCTTTCTTT.